Sequencing of this TCR beta chain was carried out in a study of T cells in Graves' hyperthyroidism and ophthalmopathy. The study's findings and limits: Most thyroid-expanded clonotypes above 0.001 were also found in blood. Ophthalmopathy was model-predicted a median about 6.9 months pre-onset.

This clonotype has ten or more counts. Its antigen is as yet unknown. Regions amplified from RNA transcripts were the TCR beta CDR3 regions. Primed by the HTBI set, a first-round RT-PCR was run on the TCR CDR3. TCRdb ran MiXCR on the multiplex PCR reads and lists one entry per CDR3 protein. The repertoire consists of around 270,000 distinct CDR3 sequences, with roughly 19% occurring once and the leading ten covering 39%. Patients affected by ophthalmopathy presented a Clinical Activity Score of at least 3, a NOSPECS grade of at least 4, and disease duration below 3 months. The length of the CDR3 is 15 residues. After removal of 5 bases from V and 7 bases from J, the junction contained 8 bases not matched to a gene.

The sample was blood. The clonotype was recovered from a man aged 50-59 years with Graves' ophthalmopathy. The chain links TRBV12-3 or TRBV12-4 to TRBJ1-5; 10 bases fit TRBD1. Here the CDR3 DNA reads TGTGCCAGCAGTCTTGGGGGACAGGGGAGGCAGCCCCAGCATTTT. This codes for CASSLGGQGRQPQHF.